These T cell receptor beta chains were read from a single sample in a study of blood T cell repertoires in COVID-19. TCRdb's table, derived via immunoSEQ multiplex PCR, lists solely in-frame clones and lacks some. The sample carries 200,000 to 300,000 clones, 65% to 85% recorded once. Source material: peripheral blood. These receptors all come from a woman older than 75 with acute or convalescent COVID-19. Each CDR3 is given with its conserved first and last residue. Each record gives: V gene, D gene, clone size, J gene, CDR3 DNA, CDR3 protein. The D gene is left open where the match is weak. Part of the rows lack a size; the others show once, few, many or a class for expanded clones.

TRBV29-1	TRBD1	.	TRBJ1-2	TGCAGCGTTGAAGGTCCTGGGACAGGGAGAGGCTACACCTTC	CSVEGPGTGRGYTF
TRBV12-3/TRBV12-4	.	.	TRBJ1-1	TGTGCCACCAGACAGGAGAACACTGAAGCTTTCTTT	CATRQENTEAFF
TRBV5-1	TRBD2	.	TRBJ2-3	TGCGCCAGCAGCTTGGTCCCTAGCGGGGGCAGCACAGATACGCAGTATTTT	CASSLVPSGGSTDTQYF
TRBV28	TRBD1	.	TRBJ2-3	TGTGCCAGCAGTCGGGACAGACTAAGCACAGATACGCAGTATTTT	CASSRDRLSTDTQYF
TRBV18	TRBD1	.	TRBJ1-5	TGTGCCAGCTCAGGGACAGGGGGGGATCAGCCCCAGCATTTT	CASSGTGGDQPQHF
TRBV5-1	.	once	TRBJ1-1	TGCGCCAGCAGCTGGGGGGGACAAGTGAACACTGAAGCTTTCTTT	CASSWGGQVNTEAFF
TRBV19	TRBD1	few	TRBJ1-6	TGTGCCAGGGACGGGGACAGGGGTGTCGTGGATAATTCACCCCTCCACTTT	CARDGDRGVVDNSPLHF
TRBV6-1	.	once	TRBJ1-5	TGTGCCAGCAGTGAATATCGTGGAGGGAACAATCAGCCCCAGCATTTT	CASSEYRGGNNQPQHF
TRBV29-1	TRBD1	.	TRBJ2-7	TGCAGCGTTGAAGGGGGACAGCTCGAGCAGTACTTC	CSVEGGQLEQYF
TRBV10-1	TRBD1	.	TRBJ1-2	TGCGCCAGCTCCACAGGGGGCTATGGCTACACCTTC	CASSTGGYGYTF
TRBV18	TRBD2	once	TRBJ2-1	TGTGCCAGCTCCCGCTACGGGGGGGCCCAAGACAATGAGCAGTTCTTC	CASSRYGGAQDNEQFF
TRBV5-4	TRBD2	.	TRBJ2-5	TGTGCCAGCAGTAAAGCGGGGGACCAAGAGACCCAGTACTTC	CASSKAGDQETQYF
TRBV28	.	.	TRBJ1-2	TGTGCCAGCAGTCCTCAGGGGATCTATGGCTACACCTTC	CASSPQGIYGYTF
TRBV28	TRBD1	.	TRBJ1-3	TGTGCCAGCAGCATACAGGGGACCGGAAACACCATATATTTT	CASSIQGTGNTIYF
TRBV23-1	TRBD1	.	TRBJ1-2	TGCGCCAGCAGTCAACCGCCCGGAGGGGCAGGGGGCTTTTCCTACACCTTC	CASSQPPGGAGGFSYTF
TRBV5-4	.	once	TRBJ1-1	TGTGCCAGCAGCTTGGCTGGGGGCATGGGAGCTTTCTTT	CASSLAGGMGAFF
TRBV7-9	.	once	TRBJ2-1	TGTGCCAGCAGCCAAGGGGGGGGGCACTACAATGAGCAGTTCTTC	CASSQGGGHYNEQFF